This T cell receptor (beta chain) was observed in a study of cytomegalovirus exposure and HLA in healthy donors. PCR was performed using 60 Vbeta and 13 Jbeta primers. Produced via immunoSEQ multiplex PCR; TCRdb's table is partial and in-frame only. This sample has fewer than 70,000 clones; around 74% occur once, and the top ten carry around 10%. Study findings and constraints: Common viral pathogens (according to a later analysis) appeared linked to several of the most significant clusters.

V was trimmed by 4 bases and J by 7 bases, leaving 11 bases between them. Germline assignment: CDR1 SGDLS and CDR2 YYNGEE. The length of the CDR3 is 12 residues. This clone has only a few counts. The antigen is not known. The sequencing input was PBMCs. The receptor comes from a woman in her sixties or seventies in good health and CMV-seropositive. J is TRBJ1-1 and V is TRBV9; D is undetermined. The CDR3 region is CASSPPSGEAFF. The CDR3 DNA reads TGTGCCAGCAGCCCTCCCTCCGGTGAAGCTTTCTTT.